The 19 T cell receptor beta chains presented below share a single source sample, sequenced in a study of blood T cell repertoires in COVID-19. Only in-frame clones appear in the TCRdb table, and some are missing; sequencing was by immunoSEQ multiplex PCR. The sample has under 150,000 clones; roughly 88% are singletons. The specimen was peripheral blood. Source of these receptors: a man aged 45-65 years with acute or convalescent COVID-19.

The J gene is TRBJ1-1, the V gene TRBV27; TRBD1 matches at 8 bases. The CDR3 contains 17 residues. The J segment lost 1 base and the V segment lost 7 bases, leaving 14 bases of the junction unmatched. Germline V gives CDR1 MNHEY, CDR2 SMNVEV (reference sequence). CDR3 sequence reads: CASTPRTAGGPNTEAFF. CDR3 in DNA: TGTGCCAGCACCCCAAGGACGGCAGGGGGCCCGAACACTGAAGCTTTCTTT.

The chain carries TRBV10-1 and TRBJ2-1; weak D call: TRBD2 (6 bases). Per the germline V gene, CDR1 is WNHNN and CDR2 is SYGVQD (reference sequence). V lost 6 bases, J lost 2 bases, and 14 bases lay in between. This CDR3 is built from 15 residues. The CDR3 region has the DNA TGCGCCAGCAGCGCCCGTCGACTAGCCTACAATGAGCAGTTCTTC. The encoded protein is CASSARRLAYNEQFF.

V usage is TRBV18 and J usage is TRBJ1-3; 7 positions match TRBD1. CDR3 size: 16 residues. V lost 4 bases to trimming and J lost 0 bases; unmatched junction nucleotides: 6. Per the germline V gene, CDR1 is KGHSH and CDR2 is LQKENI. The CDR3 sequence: CASSRTGRLSGNTIYF. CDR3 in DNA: TGTGCCAGCTCACGGACAGGCCGTCTCTCTGGAAACACCATATATTTT.

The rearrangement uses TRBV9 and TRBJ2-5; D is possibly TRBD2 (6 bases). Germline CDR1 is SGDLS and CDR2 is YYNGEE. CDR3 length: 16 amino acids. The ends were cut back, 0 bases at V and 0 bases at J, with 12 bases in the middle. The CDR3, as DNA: TGTGCCAGCAGCGTAGGTGGCGGGGCTAACCAAGAGACCCAGTACTTC. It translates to CASSVGGGANQETQYF. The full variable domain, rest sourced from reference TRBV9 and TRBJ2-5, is DSGVTQTPKHLITATGQRVTLRCSPRSGDLSVYWYQQSLDQGLQFLIQYYNGEERAKGNILERFSAQQFPDLHSELNLSSLELGDSALYFCASSVGGGANQETQYFGPGTRLLVL.

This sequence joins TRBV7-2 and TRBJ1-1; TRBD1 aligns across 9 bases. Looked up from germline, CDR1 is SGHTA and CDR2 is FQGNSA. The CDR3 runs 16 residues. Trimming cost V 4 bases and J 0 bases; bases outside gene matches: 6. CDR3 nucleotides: TGTGCCAGCAGCTCAGGACAGGGGTGGATGAACACTGAAGCTTTCTTT. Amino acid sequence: CASSSGQGWMNTEAFF.

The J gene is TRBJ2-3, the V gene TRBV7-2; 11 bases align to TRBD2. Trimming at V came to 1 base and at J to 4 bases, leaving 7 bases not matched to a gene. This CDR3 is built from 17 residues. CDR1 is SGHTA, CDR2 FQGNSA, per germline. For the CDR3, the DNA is TGTGCCAGCAGCTTAGTCAGGAGACTAGCGGGACCAGATACGCAGTATTTT. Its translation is CASSLVRRLAGPDTQYF.

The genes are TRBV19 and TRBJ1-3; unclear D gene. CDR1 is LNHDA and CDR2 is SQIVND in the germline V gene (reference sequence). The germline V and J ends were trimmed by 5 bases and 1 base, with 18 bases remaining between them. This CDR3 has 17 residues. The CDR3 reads CASSEGGTDLSGNTIYF. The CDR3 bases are TGTGCCAGTAGTGAAGGCGGCACCGATCTTTCTGGAAACACCATATATTTT.

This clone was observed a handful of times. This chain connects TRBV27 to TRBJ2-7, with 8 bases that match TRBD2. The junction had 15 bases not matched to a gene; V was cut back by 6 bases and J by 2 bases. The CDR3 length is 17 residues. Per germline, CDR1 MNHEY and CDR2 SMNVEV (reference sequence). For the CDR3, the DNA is TGTGCCAGCAGCCGAGTCTCCGGGACTAGTAGCCCCTACGAGCAGTACTTC. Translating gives CASSRVSGTSSPYEQYF.

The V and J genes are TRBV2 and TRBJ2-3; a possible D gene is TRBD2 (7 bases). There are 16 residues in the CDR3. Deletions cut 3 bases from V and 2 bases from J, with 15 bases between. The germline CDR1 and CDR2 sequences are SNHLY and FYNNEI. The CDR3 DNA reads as TGTGCCAGCAGTGAGGGGGCGGGGAGGGTCACAGATACGCAGTATTTT. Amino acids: CASSEGAGRVTDTQYF. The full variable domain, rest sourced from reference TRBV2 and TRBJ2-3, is EPEVTQTPSHQVTQMGQEVILRCVPISNHLYFYWYRQILGQKVEFLVSFYNNEISEKSEIFDDQFSVERPDGSNFTLKIRSTKLEDSAMYFCASSEGAGRVTDTQYFGPGTRLTVL.

The CDR3 spells CASSPPWTGDGETQYF. CDR3 nucleotide sequence: TGTGCCAGCTCACCACCCTGGACAGGGGATGGAGAGACCCAGTACTTC. The chain couples TRBV18 to TRBJ2-5, with 9 bases identical to TRBD1. Per germline, CDR1 KGHSH and CDR2 LQKENI. CDR3 size: 16 residues. The ends lost 0 bases at V and 4 bases at J; junction bases unmatched: 6.

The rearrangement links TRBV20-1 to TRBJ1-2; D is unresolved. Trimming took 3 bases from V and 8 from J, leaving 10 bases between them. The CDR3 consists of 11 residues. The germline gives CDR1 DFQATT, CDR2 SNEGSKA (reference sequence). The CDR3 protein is CSARLQRGYTF. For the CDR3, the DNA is TGCAGTGCTAGGCTGCAGCGGGGCTACACCTTC.

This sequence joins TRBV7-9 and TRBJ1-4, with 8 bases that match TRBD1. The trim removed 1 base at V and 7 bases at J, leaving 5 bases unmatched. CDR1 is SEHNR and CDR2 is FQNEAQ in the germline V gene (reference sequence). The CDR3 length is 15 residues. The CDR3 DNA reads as TGTGCCAGCAGCTTAGTAGTAGGGACAGGTGAAAAACTGTTTTTT. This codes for CASSLVVGTGEKLFF.

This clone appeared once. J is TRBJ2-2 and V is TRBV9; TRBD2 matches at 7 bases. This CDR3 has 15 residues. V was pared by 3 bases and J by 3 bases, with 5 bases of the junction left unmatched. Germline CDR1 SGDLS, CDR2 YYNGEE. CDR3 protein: CASSGGRGYTGELFF. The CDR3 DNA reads TGTGCCAGCAGCGGTGGGAGGGGTTACACCGGGGAGCTGTTTTTT.

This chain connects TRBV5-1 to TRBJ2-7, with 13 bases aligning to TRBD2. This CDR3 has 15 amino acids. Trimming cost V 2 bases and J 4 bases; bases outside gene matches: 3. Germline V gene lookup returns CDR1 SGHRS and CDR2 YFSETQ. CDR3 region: CASSFWTSGGYEQYF. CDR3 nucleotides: TGCGCCAGCAGCTTCTGGACTAGCGGGGGATACGAGCAGTACTTC.

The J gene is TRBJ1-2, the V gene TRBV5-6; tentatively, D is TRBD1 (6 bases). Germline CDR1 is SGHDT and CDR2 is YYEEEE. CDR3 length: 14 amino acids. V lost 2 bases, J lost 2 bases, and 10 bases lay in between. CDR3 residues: CASSFDRSNYGYTF. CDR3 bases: TGTGCCAGCAGCTTTGACAGGTCCAACTATGGCTACACCTTC.

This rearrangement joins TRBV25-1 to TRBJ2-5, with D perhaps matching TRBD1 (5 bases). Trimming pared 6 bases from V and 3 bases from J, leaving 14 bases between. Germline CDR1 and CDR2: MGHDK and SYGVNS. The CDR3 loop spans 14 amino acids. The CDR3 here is CASSEGSGKETQYF. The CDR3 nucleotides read TGTGCCAGCAGCGAAGGTTCAGGGAAAGAGACCCAGTACTTC.

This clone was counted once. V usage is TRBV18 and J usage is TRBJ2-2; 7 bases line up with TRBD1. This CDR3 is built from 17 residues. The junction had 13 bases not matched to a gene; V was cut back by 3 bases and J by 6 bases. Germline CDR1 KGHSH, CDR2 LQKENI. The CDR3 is CASSPRTGVDRAGELFF. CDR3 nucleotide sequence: TGTGCCAGCTCACCCCGGACAGGAGTGGATCGCGCCGGGGAGCTGTTTTTT.

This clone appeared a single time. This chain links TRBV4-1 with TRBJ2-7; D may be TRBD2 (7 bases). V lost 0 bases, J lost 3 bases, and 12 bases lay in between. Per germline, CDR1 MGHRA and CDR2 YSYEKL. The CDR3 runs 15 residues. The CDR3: CASSQDPGGLYEQYF. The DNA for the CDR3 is TGCGCCAGCAGCCAAGATCCCGGGGGGCTCTACGAGCAGTACTTC.

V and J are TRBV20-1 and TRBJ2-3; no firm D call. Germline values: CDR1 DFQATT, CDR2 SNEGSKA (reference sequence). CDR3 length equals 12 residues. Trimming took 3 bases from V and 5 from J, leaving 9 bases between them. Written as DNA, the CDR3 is TGCAGTGCTAGTACCCTTAGAGATACGCAGTATTTT. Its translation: CSASTLRDTQYF.